This T cell receptor (beta chain) appears in the sequencing data of a study of shared clonotypes between healthy human individuals. About the research overall: Each donor had three CD4 naive, three CD4 memory, two CD8 naive and one CD8 memory plate.

Free of recent acute infections or vaccinations, the donors were healthy HIV-negative adults. CD4+ cells were split into CD45RA+ naive and CD45RA-negative memory subsets. To note about this clone: Its antigen is undetermined.

Trimming cost V 8 bases and J 7 bases; bases outside gene matches: 5. The CDR3 extends over 13 amino acids. The V gene's germline CDR1 is MNHNY and CDR2 SVGAGI (reference sequence). Assay: immunoSEQ multiplex PCR; the TCRdb copy retains only in-frame clones and omits some. The sample records under 2,500,000 clones, roughly 95% being singletons. Study-wide findings and caveats: Sequencing of the sorted subsets was shown by rarefaction to be incomplete despite large depth.

Sequenced material: naive CD4+ T cells sorted from blood. Subset reported: CD45RA+ positively selected. The V gene is TRBV6-6, the J gene TRBJ1-6, with TRBD1 identical over 7 bases. The sequence derives from a man between 18 and 29 years old in good health. CDR3 loop: CASSGTENSPLHF. CDR3 coding DNA: TGTGCCAGCTCCGGGACAGAAAATTCACCCCTCCACTTT.